This T cell receptor (beta chain) emerged from a study of human CD4 T cells and Enterobacteriaceae. Looking at the study overall: E. coli, K. pneumoniae, E. aerogenes, S. flexneri, S. sonnei, S. typhimurium, S. aureus were stimuli. The study's findings and limits: Clonotypes shared across Enterobacteriaceae cultures were about 25-49% of unique rearrangements.

After 6-7 days, proliferating activated T cells were FACS-sorted as CFSE-low CD25+ ICOS+ cells. Sorted memory CD4+ T cells were CFSE-labeled and cultured 2:1 with irradiated antigen-pulsed autologous monocytes. Memory CD4+ T cells were sorted as all CD4+ cells except CD45RA+CCR7+CD95- naive cells, over 98% pure. Healthy donor blood came from Swiss blood donation centers. CD8+, CD14+, CD16+, CD56+, CD19+ and CD25-bright cells were excluded before sorting. The germline V gene has CDR1 MDHEN and CDR2 SYDVKM. CDR3 length equals 15 residues. Trimming cost V 6 bases and J 3 bases; bases outside gene matches: 7. This table comes from immunoSEQ multiplex PCR, and its TCRdb copy is limited to in-frame clones, with some not included. This table has 1,100 or so clones, around 30% appearing once.

Source material: bacteria-reactive CD4+ T cells grown in culture. Described subset: CFSE-low proliferating memory CD4 T cells sorted after in vitro stimulation with a heat-inactivated bacterium or M. tuberculosis lysate. V and J are TRBV28 and TRBJ2-2; 7 bases match TRBD1. This TCR derives from a human donor in good health. CDR3 nucleotide sequence: TGTGCCAGCAGGTGGGGACAGACATACACCGGGGAGCTGTTTTTT. It codes for CASRWGQTYTGELFF. Based on the CDR3 plus reference TRBV28 and TRBJ2-2, the full variable domain is DVKVTQSSRYLVKRTGEKVFLECVQDMDHENMFWYRQDPGLGLRLIYFSYDVKMKEKGDIPEGYSVSREKKERFSLILESASTNQTSMYLCASRWGQTYTGELFFGEGSRLTVL.